These 27 T cell receptor beta chains share one sample of origin, sequenced in a study of cytomegalovirus exposure and HLA in healthy donors. PCR employed 60 Vbeta and 13 Jbeta primers. Assay used: immunoSEQ multiplex PCR; TCRdb lists only in-frame clones, some missing. The sample lists about 160,000 clones; 60% to 80% were seen once. The sample was PBMCs. The receptors here all came from a man aged 18 to 29 in good health and CMV-seropositive.

V usage is TRBV29-1 and J usage is TRBJ2-7; 8 bases agree with TRBD2. Unmatched junction bases numbered 10, after V lost 4 bases and J lost 5 bases. This CDR3 contains 14 residues. The germline V gene encodes CDR1 SQVTM and CDR2 ANQGSEA. The CDR3, as DNA: TGCAGCGTTGGTCCGGGACTAGGCGTAGACGAGCAGTACTTC. This translates into CSVGPGLGVDEQYF.

The chain couples TRBV6-5 to TRBJ2-5; a weak D match, TRBD1 (6 bases). The CDR3 extends over 15 amino acids. From germline, CDR1 is MNHEY and CDR2 SVGAGI. The V end was cut by 5 bases, the J end by 4 bases, with 17 bases between. Here the CDR3 reads CASSRDTEGGETQYF. CDR3 bases: TGTGCCAGCAGTCGGGACACCGAAGGAGGAGAGACCCAGTACTTC.

The chain is built from TRBV19 and TRBJ2-7; D is unclear. Germline loops: CDR1 LNHDA, CDR2 SQIVND (reference sequence). The CDR3 length is 13 residues. V was clipped by 5 bases and J by 0 bases, with 8 bases between them. In nucleotides, the CDR3 is TGTGCCAGTAGTCCTCTCCTCTCCTACGAGCAGTACTTC. Amino acid sequence: CASSPLLSYEQYF. Using reference TRBV19 and TRBJ2-7 for the parts outside the CDR3, the full variable domain is DGGITQSPKYLFRKEGQNVTLSCEQNLNHDAMYWYRQDPGQGLRLIYYSQIVNDFQKGDIAEGYSVSREKKESFPLTVTSAQKNPTAFYLCASSPLLSYEQYFGPGTRLTVT.

The rearrangement joins TRBV10-3 to TRBJ2-2; 10 nucleotides match TRBD1. The ends lost 4 bases at V and 4 bases at J; junction bases unmatched: 0. The CDR3 totals 14 residues. Looked up from germline, CDR1 is ENHRY and CDR2 is SYGVKD. The CDR3 DNA reads TGTGCCATCAGTGGGACAGGGGGCACCGGGGAGCTGTTTTTT. This codes for CAISGTGGTGELFF.

The gene calls are TRBV7-9 and TRBJ1-4; D might be TRBD1 (6 bases). Germline V CDR1 and CDR2: SEHNR, FQNEAQ (reference sequence). The CDR3 sequence is 16 residues long. Trimming removed 2 bases from V and 8 bases from J, with 18 bases in between. The CDR3 region is CASSLRGRGGSEKLFF. DNA of the CDR3: TGTGCCAGCAGCTTAAGAGGCAGGGGAGGGAGCGAAAAACTGTTTTTT.

In DNA form, the CDR3 reads TGTGCCAGCAGCGTCGGCGGGGAGCTGTTTTTT. This encodes CASSVGGELFF. The chain employs TRBV9 and TRBJ2-2, with D uncertain. Germline V lookup: CDR1 SGDLS, CDR2 YYNGEE. The CDR3 has 11 residues. V dropped 2 bases and J dropped 7 bases, with 3 bases sitting between them.

This chain connects TRBV18 to TRBJ2-1, with TRBD2 matching 16 bases. V shed 4 bases and J 0 bases; nucleotides not matched to a gene: 6. The length of the CDR3 is 19 residues. The germline gives CDR1 KGHSH, CDR2 LQKENI. The CDR3 DNA follows: TGTGCCAGCTCACAACCGGGACTAGCGGGAGGGGGCTCCTACAATGAGCAGTTCTTC. This sequence encodes CASSQPGLAGGGSYNEQFF.

Written as DNA, the CDR3 is TGTGCCAGCAGCTTAGTCGTAAAGGGGCTTCAGGAGCAGTTCTTC. This gives the protein CASSLVVKGLQEQFF. V gene TRBV7-2 combines with J gene TRBJ2-1, with D possibly TRBD1 on 5 matching bases. Germline CDR1 reads SGHTA; CDR2 reads FQGNSA. The CDR3 totals 15 residues. Trimming left V 1 base short and J 10 bases short, with 17 bases between.

The chain recombines TRBV5-6 with TRBJ2-1; 7 bases line up with TRBD1. Germline loops: CDR1 SGHDT, CDR2 YYEEEE. The CDR3 has 16 amino acids. Trimming took 3 bases from V and 4 from J; bases not matched to a gene: 10. CDR3 in DNA: TGTGCCAGCAGCTCGTTACCGGGACAGACTTACAATGAGCAGTTCTTC. The encoded protein is CASSSLPGQTYNEQFF.

V gene TRBV6-6 combines with J gene TRBJ1-2; no reliable D call. Germline V gene lookup returns CDR1 MNHNY and CDR2 SVGAGI (reference sequence). The germline V and J ends were trimmed by 5 bases and 7 bases, with 20 bases remaining between them. This CDR3 contains 15 residues. DNA for the CDR3: TGTGCCAGCAGTGTCCCCGGTGCGGTGTCCGTTGGCTACACCTTC. This sequence encodes CASSVPGAVSVGYTF.

The V gene is TRBV19, the J gene TRBJ2-7; weak D call: TRBD1 (6 bases). Trimming left V 3 bases short and J 3 bases short, with 15 bases between. In germline, CDR1 is LNHDA, CDR2 SQIVND (reference sequence). CDR3 size: 15 residues. The CDR3 sequence: CASSMPGTPFYEQYF. The CDR3 coding sequence is TGTGCCAGTAGTATGCCCGGGACACCATTCTACGAGCAGTACTTC.

This chain links TRBV7-2 with TRBJ1-5; no definite D call. Trimming shortened V by 5 bases and J by 0 bases, and 5 bases separated the two germline ends. The germline CDR1 and CDR2 sequences are SGHTA and FQGNSA. The CDR3 extends over 13 amino acids. DNA of the CDR3: TGTGCCAGCAGCCCTAATAGCAATCAGCCCCAGCATTTT. As protein: CASSPNSNQPQHF.

The genes are TRBV6-5 and TRBJ2-5; 11 nucleotides line up with TRBD2. There are 16 residues in the CDR3. The ends lost 2 bases at V and 5 bases at J; junction bases unmatched: 7. Per the germline V gene, CDR1 is MNHEY and CDR2 is SVGAGI. DNA of the CDR3: TGTGCCAGCAGTTACGACCTAGCGGGGGGCCGGGAGACCCAGTACTTC. It yields the protein CASSYDLAGGRETQYF.

The chain carries TRBV30 and TRBJ1-1, with D uncertain. V lost 0 bases and J 2 bases, leaving 10 bases between the germline ends. Germline CDR1 is GTSNPN and CDR2 is SVGIG (reference sequence). The CDR3 is made up of 14 amino acids. Here the CDR3 reads CAWSVGGINTEAFF. The CDR3 region has the DNA TGTGCCTGGAGTGTAGGAGGAATTAACACTGAAGCTTTCTTT.

In this sample, this clone turned up once. V and J are TRBV7-9 and TRBJ1-5; D is ambiguous. Trimming removed 7 bases at V and 3 bases at J, with 16 bases between. This CDR3 has 15 amino acids. Germline CDR1 is SEHNR and CDR2 is FQNEAQ (reference sequence). Here the CDR3 reads CASTDVGELNQPQHF. Written as DNA, the CDR3 is TGTGCCAGCACAGATGTCGGGGAACTCAATCAGCCCCAGCATTTT.

To note about this clone: Mismatch with germline at one junction end may stem from a read error. The chain combines TRBV10-3 with TRBJ1-4; D gene ambiguous. The CDR3 totals 14 residues. The V gene's germline CDR1 is ENHRY and CDR2 SYGVKD. CDR3: CVISASGRREKLFF. CDR3 sequence (DNA): TGTGTCATCAGTGCCAGCGGGCGGCGTGAAAAACTGTTTTTT.

This clone showed up just a few times. This chain connects TRBV4-2 to TRBJ2-1; the match to TRBD2 covers 11 bases. CDR3 length: 16 residues. The ends lost 1 base at V and 3 bases at J; junction bases unmatched: 2. Germline values: CDR1 LGHNA, CDR2 YNFKEQ. CDR3 protein: CASSQATSGIYNEQFF. CDR3 sequence (DNA): TGTGCCAGCAGCCAAGCGACTAGCGGGATCTACAATGAGCAGTTCTTC.

The rearrangement joins TRBV10-3 to TRBJ2-5, with 8 nucleotides matching TRBD1. This CDR3 is built from 16 residues. Per the germline V gene, CDR1 is ENHRY and CDR2 is SYGVKD. With 0 bases clipped from V and 4 bases from J, the junction kept 7 bases outside the gene matches. Written as DNA, the CDR3 is TGTGCCATCAGTGAGTCCGGGACAGGTTATGGAGAGACCCAGTACTTC. Protein product: CAISESGTGYGETQYF.

The chain recombines TRBV11-2 with TRBJ2-7; D may be TRBD1 (6 bases). Germline loops: CDR1 SGHAT, CDR2 FQNNGV. CDR3 length equals 14 residues. V gave up 5 bases and J gave up 1 base, with 12 bases separating them. In nucleotides, the CDR3 is TGTGCCAGCAGCCTTTCGACAGGATCCTACGAGCAGTACTTC. As protein: CASSLSTGSYEQYF.

This clone came up once. CDR3: CASSSGLANNEQFF. The CDR3 DNA follows: TGTGCCAGCAGTTCCGGACTAGCGAACAATGAGCAGTTCTTC. V is TRBV6-6 and J is TRBJ2-1; TRBD2 matches 9 bases. V shed 4 bases and J 5 bases; nucleotides not matched to a gene: 3. The CDR3 runs 14 residues. Germline V gene sequence: CDR1 MNHNY, CDR2 SVGAGI (reference sequence).

This clone was seen a few times. The chain has TRBV6-5 and TRBJ1-1; D uncertain. The length of the CDR3 is 13 residues. Germline V gene sequence: CDR1 MNHEY, CDR2 SVGAGI. V was trimmed by 4 bases and J by 7 bases, leaving 13 bases between them. The CDR3 DNA sequence: TGTGCCAGCAGTTCGAGGGTACCACATGAAGCTTTCTTT. It is translated as CASSSRVPHEAFF.

This clone appeared once. V is TRBV11-1 and J is TRBJ2-5; TRBD2 matches 10 bases. CDR1 SGHAT and CDR2 FQDESV come from the germline V gene (reference sequence). The CDR3 runs 15 residues. The V segment lost 5 bases and the J segment 1 base; nucleotides outside the gene matches: 4. CDR3 bases: TGTGCCAGCAGCCAGACTAGCGGGTTCCAAGAGACCCAGTACTTC. It translates to CASSQTSGFQETQYF.

The chain joins TRBV2 to TRBJ1-2, with no clear D. CDR3 length equals 10 residues. Germline V lookup: CDR1 SNHLY, CDR2 FYNNEI. Trimming removed 8 bases at V and 5 bases at J, with 6 bases between. The CDR3 bases are TGTGCCAGCTATCGTTATGGCTACACCTTC. This translates into CASYRYGYTF.

The gene calls are TRBV5-4 and TRBJ2-1; TRBD1 matches 11 bases. V gave up 0 bases and J gave up 8 bases; unmatched junction bases: 10. This CDR3 has 17 amino acids. Germline CDR1 is SGHNT and CDR2 is YYREEE (reference sequence). The CDR3 DNA reads as TGTGCCAGCAGCTTGGCCGGGGACAGGGGGTACATAGATGAGCAGTTCTTC. Translated: CASSLAGDRGYIDEQFF.

This clone was counted once. The V call is TRBV5-5, the J call TRBJ2-7; TRBD1 agrees at 8 bases. CDR1 is SGHKS, CDR2 YYEKEE, per germline (reference sequence). There are 15 residues in the CDR3. Trimming cost V 7 bases and J 6 bases; bases outside gene matches: 15. CDR3: CASGPQIQGASEQYF. The CDR3 nucleotides read TGTGCCAGCGGCCCTCAGATTCAGGGGGCGAGCGAGCAGTACTTC.

This chain uses TRBV27 with TRBJ1-6; D ambiguous. The CDR3 covers 15 residues. V was pared by 5 bases and J by 7 bases, with 15 bases between. The germline CDR1 and CDR2 sequences are MNHEY and SMNVEV (reference sequence). The CDR3 bases are TGTGCCAGCAGTCGAACCCGGGTAGAAAATTCACCCCTCCACTTT. As protein: CASSRTRVENSPLHF.

This chain connects TRBV4-3 to TRBJ2-7, with TRBD1 matching 8 bases. The CDR3 runs 22 residues. Per germline, CDR1 LGHNA and CDR2 YSLEER. V dropped 0 bases and J dropped 3; count of bases not matched to a gene: 25. The CDR3 sequence: CASSQDVTGGIYDSGGIYEQYF. In DNA, the CDR3 is TGCGCCAGCAGCCAAGATGTAACAGGGGGTATCTACGATTCAGGGGGTATCTACGAGCAGTACTTC.